A single TCR beta chain is shown here with its context. Its antigen is currently unknown. These data belong to a study of T cell responses to AZD1222 COVID-19 vaccine. For the study at large: Second doses that came at about 4 or about 12 weeks were put together. Overall study results and limits: Mapped onto spike, vaccine-associated CD4 TCRs spanned it and were dominant at 160-218 and 743-854. Baseline antibody screening turned up just a handful of seropositive AZD1222 recipients. Clonal diversity was possibly underestimated, and white British individuals and females predominated among donors.

Libraries were prepared by immunoSEQ multiplex PCR; TCRdb keeps only in-frame clonotypes and omits some of them. The data show 70,000 to 80,000 clones, with roughly 89% seen just once and roughly 2.7% held by the top ten. The V end lost 5 bases, the J end lost 0 bases, and 13 bases lay between the germline ends. The germline gives CDR1 MNHEY, CDR2 SVGEGT. The length of the CDR3 is 15 residues. The chain couples TRBV6-2 or TRBV6-3 to TRBJ1-2; a possible D gene is TRBD1 (5 bases). This receptor was taken from an adult in good health. The material sequenced was peripheral blood, taken on day 0 of AZD1222 vaccination. This chain's CDR3 is CASSGADSSNYGYTF. DNA for the CDR3: TGTGCCAGCAGTGGGGCCGACAGTTCTAACTATGGCTACACCTTC.